A selection of T cell receptor beta chains follows, all from one sample in a study of shared clonotypes between healthy human individuals. Some clones are missing from TCRdb's copy, which holds only in-frame ones; the method was immunoSEQ multiplex PCR. This sample has almost 700,000 clones, with 92% found just once. The material sequenced was naive CD8+ T cells sorted from blood. These TCRs come from a man under 40 in good health. The CDR3 runs from the conserved cysteine through the conserved F or W.

CDR3	J	V
CASSQQNIQYF	TRBJ2-4	TRBV7-9
CASSFPQRAGYTGELFF	TRBJ2-2	TRBV7-6
CASSRGTGGWTEAFF	TRBJ1-1	TRBV7-6
CASSYRLTDGYTF	TRBJ1-2	TRBV6-5
CASSLGLSASYEQYF	TRBJ2-7	TRBV27
CASSDDATNEKLFF	TRBJ1-4	TRBV2
CASGDRGTYEQYF	TRBJ2-7	TRBV6-1
CASSNPLTGPSTDTQYF	TRBJ2-3	TRBV28
CASNGGGTDTQYF	TRBJ2-3	TRBV10-2
CSVRTEHSYNEQFF	TRBJ2-1	TRBV29-1
CASSPFGGTEFYNEQFF	TRBJ2-1	TRBV19
CASSLVSNEQFF	TRBJ2-1	TRBV7-9
CASGLDSTTNFNEQFF	TRBJ2-1	TRBV12-5
CAWSVLSHNEQFF	TRBJ2-1	TRBV30
CASSLALLAGMNTGELFF	TRBJ2-2	TRBV27
CASSPPSAGQETQYF	TRBJ2-5	TRBV2
CASSLAGFGTSLSSSYEQYF	TRBJ2-7	TRBV5-4
CATSRTPDSYEQYF	TRBJ2-7	TRBV15